Sequencing of this TCR delta chain was carried out in a study of gamma-delta chains in newborns, infants, children. The overall study: Polyclonal expansion of innate γδ T cells after birth follows microbial exposure.

TCRdb processed the reads again with the CATT caller. The sample consists of several thousand delta-chain clones, roughly 2.5% of them appearing once. The CDR3 covers 19 residues. V lost 3 bases to trimming and J lost 0 bases; unmatched junction nucleotides: 6. Germline assignment: CDR1 GEAIGNYY and CDR2 EKD. The sample taken for sequencing was blood. The chain uses TRDV2 and TRDJ3; 11 bases align to TRDD3. The sequence derives from a child who was a newborn, infant or young child, either healthy, febrile or measles-vaccinated (not recorded which). For the CDR3, the DNA is TGTGCCTGTGACGCCGTACTGGGGGATATCTCCTGGGACACCCGACAGATGTTTTTC. Translating it yields CACDAVLGDISWDTRQMFF.